The 13 T cell receptor beta chains listed next were all sequenced from one sample in a study of blood T cell repertoires in COVID-19. Clones were sequenced by immunoSEQ multiplex PCR, and TCRdb holds only the in-frame ones, with some missing. The profile shows about 64,000 clones, roughly 75% of them singletons. Sequences were obtained from peripheral blood. The receptors here all came from a man aged 55 to 69 with COVID-19, enrolled during active disease.

CDR3 loop: CAIRESGTENEKLFF. The CDR3 bases are TGTGCCATCAGGGAATCCGGGACAGAAAATGAAAAACTGTTTTTT. The rearrangement joins TRBV10-3 to TRBJ1-4; 7 bases line up with TRBD1. The CDR3 consists of 15 residues. Germline lookup yields CDR1 ENHRY and CDR2 SYGVKD. Trimming removed 6 bases from V and 5 bases from J; junction bases left unmatched: 9.

The rearrangement links TRBV18 to TRBJ2-3; D ambiguous. V shed 5 bases and J shed 1 base, with 10 bases lying between them. The CDR3 runs 14 residues. Germline-derived CDR1 and CDR2 are KGHSH and LQKENI. Here the CDR3 reads CASSEMARTDTQYF. The CDR3 bases are TGTGCCAGCTCAGAAATGGCTCGCACAGATACGCAGTATTTT.

The V and J genes are TRBV5-5 and TRBJ2-2, with TRBD2 matching over 8 bases. The germline V gene encodes CDR1 SGHKS and CDR2 YYEKEE (reference sequence). Trimming cost V 4 bases and J 7 bases; bases outside gene matches: 12. This CDR3 is 16 amino acids long. The CDR3 DNA reads TGTGCCAGCAGCCCCCGCCCAGCGGGGGCAGGCGGGGAGCTGTTTTTT. Translation: CASSPRPAGAGGELFF.

The chain recombines TRBV11-2 with TRBJ2-5; D is possibly TRBD2 (6 bases). The CDR3 consists of 15 residues. The ends were cut back, 1 base at V and 5 bases at J, with 14 bases in the middle. CDR1 is SGHAT and CDR2 is FQNNGV in the germline V gene. The CDR3 nucleotides read TGTGCCAGCAGCTTAGTGCCCCGAAGCGGGGAGACCCAGTACTTC. Translating it yields CASSLVPRSGETQYF.

V usage is TRBV12-5 and J usage is TRBJ1-2; maybe TRBD1 (5 bases). Germline CDR1 LGHNT, CDR2 FRNRAP. There are 17 residues in the CDR3. V gave up 0 bases and J gave up 1 base, with 15 bases separating them. The CDR3 nucleotides read TGTGCTAGTGGTTTGGTACCCCCCCGACAGAATAACTATGGCTACACCTTC. Its protein is CASGLVPPRQNNYGYTF.

This chain links TRBV3-1 (or the pseudogene TRBV3-2) with TRBJ2-5; no definite D call. V shed 0 bases and J shed 2 bases, with 7 bases lying between them. From germline, CDR1 is LGHDT and CDR2 YNNKEL (reference sequence). The CDR3 sequence is 14 residues long. CDR3 DNA: TGTGCCAGCAGCCAAGACTTCGGTCAAGAGACCCAGTACTTC. Its protein is CASSQDFGQETQYF.

This clone was recorded only once. The chain recombines TRBV18 with TRBJ1-3; D perhaps matches TRBD1 (6 bases). The germline gives CDR1 KGHSH, CDR2 LQKENI. This CDR3 has 17 residues. Trimming stripped 4 bases from V and 0 bases from J, with 16 bases between. Here the CDR3 reads CASSRPGQPYSGNTIYF. The CDR3, as DNA: TGTGCCAGCTCACGACCCGGACAGCCGTACTCTGGAAACACCATATATTTT.

This clone was seen just once. The V gene is TRBV5-5, the J gene TRBJ1-4, with 7 nucleotides matching TRBD1. With V trimmed by 5 bases and J by 7 bases, 8 bases remained unmatched. Germline values: CDR1 SGHKS, CDR2 YYEKEE (reference sequence). CDR3 length equals 14 residues. The CDR3 DNA follows: TGTGCCAGCAGTTTAACAGGGGCGGGTGAAAAACTGTTTTTT. Translation: CASSLTGAGEKLFF.

This clone was detected ten times or more. This chain connects TRBV29-1 to TRBJ1-2; no clear D gene. The CDR3 contains 14 residues. Germline V gives CDR1 SQVTM, CDR2 ANQGSEA. Trimming shortened V by 3 bases and J by 0 bases, and 11 bases separated the two germline ends. CDR3 nucleotide sequence: TGCAGCGTTGAGCCGAGATTAGCTAACTATGGCTACACCTTC. Translation: CSVEPRLANYGYTF.

The chain carries TRBV6-6 and TRBJ2-7; D might be TRBD2 (5 bases). Germline CDR1 MNHNY, CDR2 SVGAGI (reference sequence). V was cut by 8 bases and J by 3 bases, with 14 bases left in between. This CDR3 spans 13 amino acids. The CDR3 DNA sequence: TGTGCCAGCTCAGCTGAGGGAATCTACGAGCAGTACTTC. Protein: CASSAEGIYEQYF.

J is TRBJ2-5 and V is TRBV11-1; D gene uncertain. V was pared by 5 bases and J by 0 bases, with 7 bases between. The germline gives CDR1 SGHAT, CDR2 FQDESV (reference sequence). This CDR3 spans 13 amino acids. In nucleotides, the CDR3 is TGTGCCAGCAGCATTCTGTACCAAGAGACCCAGTACTTC. This codes for CASSILYQETQYF.

This sequence joins TRBV30 and TRBJ1-2, with D possibly being TRBD1 (5 bases). The germline V gene encodes CDR1 GTSNPN and CDR2 SVGIG (reference sequence). V lost 0 bases, J lost 3 bases, and 5 bases lay in between. The CDR3 is 12 amino acids. The CDR3 DNA is TGTGCCTGGAGTGTGACAGACTATGGCTACACCTTC. Residues: CAWSVTDYGYTF.

V gene TRBV4-1 combines with J gene TRBJ2-2; a possible D gene is TRBD2 (7 bases). The CDR3 contains 15 residues. Germline lookup yields CDR1 MGHRA and CDR2 YSYEKL. V lost 7 bases and J 2 bases, leaving 14 bases between the germline ends. The CDR3 spells CASTKGGLNTGELFF. Written as DNA, the CDR3 is TGCGCCAGCACTAAGGGGGGACTAAACACCGGGGAGCTGTTTTTT.